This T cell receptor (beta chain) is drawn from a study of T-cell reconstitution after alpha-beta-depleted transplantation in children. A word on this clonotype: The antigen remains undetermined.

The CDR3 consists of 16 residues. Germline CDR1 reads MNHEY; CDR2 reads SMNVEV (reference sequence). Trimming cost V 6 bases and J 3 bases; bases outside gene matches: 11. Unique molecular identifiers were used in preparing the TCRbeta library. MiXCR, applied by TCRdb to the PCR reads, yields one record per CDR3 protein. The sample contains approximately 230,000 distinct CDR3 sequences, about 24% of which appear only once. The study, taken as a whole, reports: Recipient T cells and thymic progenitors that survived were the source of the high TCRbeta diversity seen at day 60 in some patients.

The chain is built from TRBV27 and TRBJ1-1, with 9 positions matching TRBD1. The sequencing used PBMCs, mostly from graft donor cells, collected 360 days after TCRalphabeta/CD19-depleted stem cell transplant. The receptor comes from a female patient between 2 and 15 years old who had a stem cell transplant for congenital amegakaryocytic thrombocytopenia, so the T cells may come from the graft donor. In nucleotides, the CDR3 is TGTGCCAGCAGACGGACTTGGGGGACAGGGCACACTGAAGCTTTCTTT. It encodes CASRRTWGTGHTEAFF.